Listed here is a single TCR beta chain. As the CDR3 is not closed by the conserved phenylalanine or tryptophan, this likely results from a read error. This sample stems from a study of CD8+CD57+ T cells in acquired aplastic anemia. Study overall: The study obtained an average of about 3.2 ug of DNA from sorted CD4+ and CD8+ cells.

Trimming removed 6 bases from V and 1 base from J, with 8 bases in between. The CDR3 extends over 13 amino acids. Germline values: CDR1 SNHLY, CDR2 FYNNEI. The use of genomic DNA as template underpinned the TCR beta VDJ and CDR3 profiling. TCRdb processed the reads anew with MiXCR; each CDR3 protein has one entry. The table records around 250,000 distinct CDR3 sequences, 65% to 90% of them present only once. All patients picked for sequencing had shown, by flow cytometry, an expansion of CD8+CD57+ cells. The study sampled blood from patients who had received no therapy. This TCR derives from a human donor with aplastic anemia. The sequenced sample consisted of sorted CD4+, CD8+, or CD8+CD57+ T cells (not recorded which) from PBMCs. The V gene is TRBV2, the J gene TRBJ2-3, with a tentative D call TRBD2 (5 bases). This CDR3 reads CASSDGGTDTQYY. The DNA for the CDR3 is TGTGCCAGCAGCGACGGGGGCACAGATACGCAGTATTAC.